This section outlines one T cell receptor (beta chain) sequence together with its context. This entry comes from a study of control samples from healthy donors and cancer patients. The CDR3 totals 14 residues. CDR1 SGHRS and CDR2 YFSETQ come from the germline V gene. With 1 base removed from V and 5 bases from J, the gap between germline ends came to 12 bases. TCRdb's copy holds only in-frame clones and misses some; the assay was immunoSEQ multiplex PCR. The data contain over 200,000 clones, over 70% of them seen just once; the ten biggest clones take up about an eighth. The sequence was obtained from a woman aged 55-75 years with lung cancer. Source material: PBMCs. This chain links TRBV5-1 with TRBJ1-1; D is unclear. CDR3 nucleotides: TGCGCCAGCAGCTTGTTTTCGGAGGAGACTGAAGCTTTCTTT. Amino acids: CASSLFSEETEAFF.